Below are 9 T cell receptor beta chains sequenced from a single sample in a study of blood T cells in healthy people across ages. A second about 6 to 12 cycle PCR used barcoded and J-beta primers. TCRdb used MiXCR to reprocess the 5' RACE reads, holding one entry per CDR3 protein. Of 700,000 or so distinct CDR3 sequences listed, roughly two fifths were seen once; the top ten hold 30%. The sequenced material came from blood. These receptors were obtained from a man older than 75 in good health.

This clonotype was counted between two and nine times. This sequence joins TRBV25-1 and TRBJ2-5; D is perhaps TRBD2 (7 bases). CDR3 length equals 15 residues. V dropped 5 bases and J dropped 0 bases, with 13 bases sitting between them. The germline CDR1 and CDR2 sequences are MGHDK and SYGVNS. CDR3 DNA: TGTGCCAGCAGTACCAGCGGGACAAACCAAGAGACCCAGTACTTC. Its translation: CASSTSGTNQETQYF.

The chain joins TRBV7-2 to TRBJ2-5; D is ambiguous. Germline assignment: CDR1 SGHTA and CDR2 FQGNSA. V was trimmed by 3 bases and J by 13 bases, leaving 15 bases between them. CDR3 length equals 12 residues. The CDR3 sequence is CASSFDSYELYF. The CDR3 nucleotides read TGTGCCAGCAGCTTTGACTCCTACGAGTTGTACTTC.

There are many counts of this clonotype. J is TRBJ2-7 and V is TRBV28; 13 bases agree with TRBD2. Germline V gene lookup returns CDR1 MDHEN and CDR2 SYDVKM. Trimming removed 6 bases from V and 8 bases from J; junction bases left unmatched: 13. The CDR3 has 16 amino acids. DNA of the CDR3: TGTGCCAGCAGCACATCACTAGCGGGAGGGTTTGGGCAGCAGTACTTC. Translating gives CASSTSLAGGFGQQYF. The full variable domain, rest sourced from reference TRBV28 and TRBJ2-7, is DVKVTQSSRYLVKRTGEKVFLECVQDMDHENMFWYRQDPGLGLRLIYFSYDVKMKEKGDIPEGYSVSREKKERFSLILESASTNQTSMYLCASSTSLAGGFGQQYFGPGTRLTVT.

The chain employs TRBV20-1 and TRBJ2-7; the match to TRBD1 covers 7 bases. Germline CDR1 reads DFQATT; CDR2 reads SNEGSKA (reference sequence). The ends lost 0 bases at V and 2 bases at J; junction bases unmatched: 7. This CDR3 region has 15 residues. CDR3 nucleotides: TGCAGTGCTAGAGATGATGGGACAGTCACCTACGAGCAGTACTTC. It codes for CSARDDGTVTYEQYF.

The rearrangement joins TRBV29-1 to TRBJ2-3; D possibly corresponds to TRBD2 (7 bases). Germline lookup yields CDR1 SQVTM and CDR2 ANQGSEA. Trimming stripped 7 bases from V and 5 bases from J, with 19 bases between. CDR3 length: 14 residues. CDR3 sequence (DNA): TGCAGCGGGGGGGGGCAGGGTCGGGGAGATACGCAGTATTTT. It specifies CSGGGQGRGDTQYF.

The V call is TRBV7-2, the J call TRBJ2-7; 9 nucleotides line up with TRBD2. CDR3 length: 16 residues. Germline V gene data show CDR1 as SGHTA and CDR2 as FQGNSA. Trimming took 0 bases from V and 2 from J; bases not matched to a gene: 5. The DNA of the CDR3 is TGTGCCAGCAGCTTAGCAGCGTCTAGCGGGACCTACGAGCAGTACTTC. It specifies CASSLAASSGTYEQYF.

Concerning this clonotype: Compared with germline, one end of the junction differs, possibly owing to a read error. The gene calls are TRBV9 and TRBJ2-6; TRBD2 might be the D (5 bases). Germline values: CDR1 SGDLS, CDR2 YYNGEE. The CDR3 has 15 amino acids. The CDR3 protein is CASSADGLEANVLTF. CDR3 in DNA: TGTGCTAGCAGCGCCGACGGACTGGAGGCCAACGTCCTGACTTTC.

This chain connects TRBV18 to TRBJ2-6; 8 bases are a match to TRBD1. CDR1 and CDR2 from the germline V gene are KGHSH and LQKENI. J gave up 0 bases and V 3 bases, and 4 bases lay outside the gene matches. The CDR3 extends over 17 amino acids. CDR3 in amino acids: CASSPQGAGSGANVLTF. CDR3 DNA sequence: TGTGCCAGCTCACCTCAGGGGGCCGGCTCTGGGGCCAACGTCCTGACTTTC.

The rearrangement uses TRBV5-6 and TRBJ2-7; 11 bases are a match to TRBD2. The CDR3 totals 15 residues. Germline values: CDR1 SGHDT, CDR2 YYEEEE. Germline trimming cut 4 bases from V and 7 bases from J; bases unmatched to any gene: 10. CDR3 loop: CASSPDSGRVHEQYF. In DNA, the CDR3 is TGTGCCAGCAGCCCGGATAGCGGGAGGGTACATGAGCAGTACTTC.